Presented here are 17 T cell receptor beta chains from one specimen sequenced in a study of OX40 agonist ivuxolimab in advanced cancers. TCRdb's table, derived via immunoSEQ multiplex PCR, lists solely in-frame clones and lacks some. The table includes some 10,000 clones, 79% detected once. The starting material was CD4+ or CD8+ T cells sorted from blood, obtained in a trial of the OX40 agonist ivuxolimab. The receptors shown here come from an adult with an advanced solid tumor such as melanoma, head and neck, liver or kidney cancer.

V is TRBV28 and J is TRBJ2-7; 9 bases line up with TRBD1. There are 13 residues in the CDR3. CDR1 is MDHEN, CDR2 SYDVKM, per germline. V shed 7 bases, J shed 2 bases, and the junction held 3 bases outside the gene matches. In DNA form, the CDR3 reads TGTGCCAGCATCCGGACAGGGGCCTACGAGCAGTACTTC. Translated: CASIRTGAYEQYF.

This clone turned up a few times. The chain combines TRBV28 with TRBJ2-7; no clear D gene. With 2 bases removed from V and 4 bases from J, the gap between germline ends came to 12 bases. Germline V gene sequence: CDR1 MDHEN, CDR2 SYDVKM. CDR3 length: 14 amino acids. In DNA, the CDR3 is TGTGCCAGCAGTTTAAACCAGAACCGATACGAGCAGTACTTC. This gives the protein CASSLNQNRYEQYF. The variable domain in full, completed from reference TRBV28 and TRBJ2-7, reads DVKVTQSSRYLVKRTGEKVFLECVQDMDHENMFWYRQDPGLGLRLIYFSYDVKMKEKGDIPEGYSVSREKKERFSLILESASTNQTSMYLCASSLNQNRYEQYFGPGTRLTVT.

This chain connects TRBV30 to TRBJ2-5; 9 bases map to TRBD1. The CDR3 covers 13 residues. The ends lost 5 bases at V and 5 bases at J; junction bases unmatched: 6. Looked up from germline, CDR1 is GTSNPN and CDR2 is SVGIG (reference sequence). The CDR3 region is CAWGTGPGETQYF. CDR3 nucleotide sequence: TGTGCCTGGGGGACAGGGCCAGGGGAGACCCAGTACTTC.

This clone is medium-sized in the sample. In the same sample, other DNA sequences code for this CDR3. J is TRBJ1-4 and V is TRBV25-1, with a tentative D call TRBD1 (6 bases). Trimming pared 1 base from V and 8 bases from J, leaving 14 bases between. This CDR3 spans 15 amino acids. Germline V gene sequence: CDR1 MGHDK, CDR2 SYGVNS. The CDR3 protein is CASSESGGFGEKLFF. The CDR3 nucleotides are TGTGCCAGCAGTGAATCGGGGGGCTTCGGCGAAAAACTGTTTTTT. The complete variable domain, with remaining parts taken from reference TRBV25-1 and TRBJ1-4, reads EADIYQTPRYLVIGTGKKITLECSQTMGHDKMYWYQQDPGMELHLIHYSYGVNSTEKGDLSSESTVSRIRTEHFPLTLESARPSHTSQYLCASSESGGFGEKLFFGSGTQLSVL.

This rearrangement joins TRBV12-5 to TRBJ1-2, with D uncertain. CDR1 and CDR2 (germline): LGHNT, FRNRAP. Trimming shortened V by 5 bases and J by 8 bases, and 21 bases separated the two germline ends. The CDR3 is made up of 15 amino acids. Here the CDR3 DNA reads TGTGCTAGTGGTCTTGCTCCGGGCCCTATGGGGGGCTACACCTTC. Translation gives CASGLAPGPMGGYTF.

The J gene is TRBJ1-3, the V gene TRBV9; D is perhaps TRBD1 (5 bases). Germline CDR1 SGDLS, CDR2 YYNGEE. V lost 0 bases, J lost 8 bases, and 15 bases lay in between. The CDR3 extends over 15 amino acids. CDR3 nucleotide sequence: TGTGCCAGCAGCGTAGACAGTCTGGGACGAGACACCATATATTTT. Its translation is CASSVDSLGRDTIYF.

For the CDR3, the DNA is TGTGCCAGCTCCCCGTATCGGGGTGAAGCCTACGAGCAGTACTTC. This encodes CASSPYRGEAYEQYF. The chain recombines TRBV28 with TRBJ2-7, with D possibly matching TRBD2 (5 bases). Germline CDR1 MDHEN, CDR2 SYDVKM. V lost 8 bases, J lost 2 bases, and 19 bases lay in between. This CDR3 contains 15 residues.

V gene TRBV21-1 combines with J gene TRBJ1-2; no check of the table's D call, TRBD1, against the DNA was made. TRBV21-1 is noted as a pseudogene. There are 17 residues in the CDR3. The CDR3 bases are TGTGCCAGCAGCTCCGGTGGGTTTAGGGGGCCGGACTATGGCTACACCTTC. Protein: CASSSGGFRGPDYGYTF.

This clone is deemed medium-sized. The chain uses TRBV18 and TRBJ1-5; the D gene is possibly TRBD1 (5 bases). This CDR3 contains 15 residues. Trimming stripped 2 bases from V and 2 bases from J, with 10 bases between. Germline V lookup: CDR1 KGHSH, CDR2 LQKENI. DNA of the CDR3: TGTGCCAGCTCACCAAGTGGGGGAGGCAATCAGCCCCAGCATTTT. Protein product: CASSPSGGGNQPQHF.

V is TRBV19 and J is TRBJ1-1, with D possibly matching TRBD1 (5 bases). Germline V gives CDR1 LNHDA, CDR2 SQIVND (reference sequence). V lost 5 bases to trimming and J lost 1 base, with 23 bases between them. The CDR3 extends over 18 amino acids. The CDR3 here is CASSLPTGLRQTNTEAFF. CDR3 DNA: TGTGCCAGTAGTCTCCCAACAGGATTACGGCAAACGAACACTGAAGCTTTCTTT.

This chain links TRBV5-1 with TRBJ1-6, with D uncertain. Trimming left V 7 bases short and J 6 bases short, with 11 bases between. Germline CDR1 SGHRS, CDR2 YFSETQ. CDR3 size: 13 residues. CDR3 sequence (DNA): TGCGCCAGCTCCTCCGGTGGTAATTCACCCCTCCACTTT. Translating gives CASSSGGNSPLHF.

This sequence joins TRBV6-5 and TRBJ2-1; the D is unclear. V shed 0 bases and J shed 4 bases, with 10 bases lying between them. The CDR3 has 15 amino acids. Germline CDR1 MNHEY, CDR2 SVGAGI. The CDR3 is CASSYSRNLYNEQFF. The CDR3 DNA sequence: TGTGCCAGCAGTTACTCGCGGAACCTTTACAATGAGCAGTTCTTC.

CDR3 sequence reads: CASSSGLATVEQYF. In DNA form, the CDR3 reads TGTGCCAGCAGCTCGGGACTAGCGACTGTTGAGCAGTACTTC. The rearrangement links TRBV5-6 to TRBJ2-7, with 10 positions matching TRBD2. The junction had 7 bases not matched to a gene; V was cut back by 3 bases and J by 7 bases. This CDR3 is built from 14 residues. The germline CDR1 and CDR2 sequences are SGHDT and YYEEEE. Full variable domain (outside the CDR3, taken from reference TRBV5-6 and TRBJ2-7): DAGVTQSPTHLIKTRGQQVTLRCSPKSGHDTVSWYQQALGQGPQFIFQYYEEEERQRGNFPDRFSGHQFPNYSSELNVNALLLGDSALYLCASSSGLATVEQYFGPGTRLTVT.

The CDR3 nucleotides read TGTGCCAGCAGCCCCCCTACAGTCCGGGTGGCTGGGGCCAACGTCCTGACTTTC. Its protein product is CASSPPTVRVAGANVLTF. V and J are TRBV5-6 and TRBJ2-6; no definite D call. The germline V and J ends were trimmed by 4 bases and 2 bases, with 19 bases remaining between them. CDR3 length equals 18 residues. CDR1 and CDR2 from the germline V gene are SGHDT and YYEEEE.

The J gene is TRBJ2-4, the V gene TRBV6-5; a possible D gene is TRBD2 (6 bases). The length of the CDR3 is 14 residues. V lost 6 bases and J 6 bases, leaving 15 bases between the germline ends. Germline V CDR1 and CDR2: MNHEY, SVGAGI. CDR3 amino acids: CASRPGLQGNIQYF. The CDR3 nucleotides read TGTGCCAGCAGGCCGGGACTTCAAGGAAACATTCAGTACTTC.

In nucleotides, the CDR3 is TGTGCCACCAGCAAAAGGCAGCGGGACTACAATGAGCAGTTCTTC. Its translation: CATSKRQRDYNEQFF. This rearrangement joins TRBV15 to TRBJ2-1, with TRBD2 identical over 7 bases. V was pared by 4 bases and J by 3 bases, with 6 bases of the junction left unmatched. The CDR3 runs to 15 residues. The germline V gene has CDR1 LNHNV and CDR2 YYDKDF (reference sequence).

V is TRBV27 and J is TRBJ2-7; 8 bases align to TRBD2. CDR1 MNHEY and CDR2 SMNVEV come from the germline V gene (reference sequence). This CDR3 contains 14 residues. Trimming took 4 bases from V and 4 from J; bases not matched to a gene: 6. The CDR3 nucleotides read TGTGCCAGCAGTTGGACTAGCCTTTCTTACGAGCAGTACTTC. Protein sequence: CASSWTSLSYEQYF.